Presented here are 21 T cell receptor beta chains from one specimen sequenced in a study of cytomegalovirus exposure and HLA in healthy donors. This table comes from immunoSEQ multiplex PCR, and its TCRdb copy is limited to in-frame clones, with some not included. The sample has under 400,000 clones, approximately 85% seen once. Material for sequencing was PBMCs. These receptors were obtained from a man aged 25 to 40 in good health and CMV-seronegative.

The chain couples TRBV6-1 to TRBJ1-3; no clear D gene. The CDR3 totals 16 residues. Germline assignment: CDR1 MNHNS and CDR2 SASEGT. Trimming removed 2 bases at V and 0 bases at J, with 11 bases between. The CDR3 bases are TGTGCCAGCAGTGAAATGACACCTAACTCTGGAAACACCATATATTTT. It specifies CASSEMTPNSGNTIYF.

V is TRBV6-6 and J is TRBJ2-3; TRBD2 matches 11 bases. V was clipped by 5 bases and J by 6 bases; unmatched bases: 7. Per the germline V gene, CDR1 is MNHNY and CDR2 is SVGAGI (reference sequence). The CDR3 covers 15 residues. The CDR3, as DNA: TGTGCCAGCAGTCACGGACTAGCGGGCCGCGATACGCAGTATTTT. It yields the protein CASSHGLAGRDTQYF.

V is TRBV27 and J is TRBJ2-7, with a tentative D call TRBD2 (5 bases). Germline lookup yields CDR1 MNHEY and CDR2 SMNVEV (reference sequence). CDR3 length equals 13 residues. The ends were cut back, 4 bases at V and 3 bases at J, with 10 bases in the middle. The CDR3 bases are TGTGCCAGCAGTTCCGGGGTTAACTACGAGCAGTACTTC. As protein: CASSSGVNYEQYF.

The gene calls are TRBV4-3 and TRBJ1-5; D remains unclear. V lost 1 base and J 5 bases, leaving 12 bases between the germline ends. CDR3 size: 15 residues. Germline assignment: CDR1 LGHNA and CDR2 YSLEER. The CDR3 nucleotides are TGCGCCAGCAGCCAAGTACTAGGAGCCGATCAGCCCCAGCATTTT. Translation: CASSQVLGADQPQHF.

The V call is TRBV7-9, the J call TRBJ1-1; TRBD1 aligns across 8 bases. The CDR3 is 16 amino acids. V lost 5 bases, J lost 1 base, and 9 bases stayed unmatched. Germline V gene data show CDR1 as SEHNR and CDR2 as FQNEAQ (reference sequence). The CDR3 DNA is TGTGCCAGCAGCATCCCCGGGACAGGAAAGAACACTGAAGCTTTCTTT. Residues: CASSIPGTGKNTEAFF.

The rearrangement uses TRBV18 and TRBJ2-2; the match to TRBD1 covers 7 bases. This CDR3 region has 14 residues. Germline CDR1 reads KGHSH; CDR2 reads LQKENI. After removal of 4 bases from V and 1 base from J, the junction contained 0 bases not matched to a gene. This chain's CDR3 is CASSRQGNTGELFF. CDR3 nucleotides: TGTGCCAGCTCACGACAGGGGAACACCGGGGAGCTGTTTTTT.

As to this clone: Other DNA sequences in the sample encode the same CDR3. The rearrangement joins TRBV6-5 to TRBJ1-2, with 10 nucleotides matching TRBD1. V was pared by 5 bases and J by 5 bases, with 5 bases of the junction left unmatched. The CDR3 is 14 residues long. Per germline, CDR1 MNHEY and CDR2 SVGAGI. The CDR3 loop reads CASSPGQGIYGYTF. The CDR3 DNA follows: TGTGCCAGCAGTCCGGGACAGGGGATATATGGCTACACCTTC.

The chain uses TRBV5-4 and TRBJ2-7, with TRBD1 identical over 7 bases. The V and J ends lost 2 bases and 7 bases, in that order; junction bases with no gene match: 9. There are 14 residues in the CDR3. Germline lookup yields CDR1 SGHNT and CDR2 YYREEE (reference sequence). The CDR3 protein is CASSLGGSPREQYF. Written as DNA, the CDR3 is TGTGCCAGCAGCTTAGGGGGCAGCCCGCGTGAGCAGTACTTC.

This clone was picked up one time. The CDR3 reads CASSSRAYGGYGYTF. CDR3 sequence (DNA): TGTGCCAGCAGTAGCCGGGCCTACGGGGGCTATGGCTACACCTTC. J is TRBJ1-2 and V is TRBV27; tentatively, D is TRBD1 (5 bases). The CDR3 totals 15 residues. The germline V and J ends were trimmed by 5 bases and 4 bases, with 17 bases remaining between them. From germline, CDR1 is MNHEY and CDR2 SMNVEV (reference sequence).

The V gene is TRBV7-8, the J gene TRBJ2-1, with a possible D match to TRBD2 (6 bases). The ends were cut back, 6 bases at V and 1 base at J, with 16 bases in the middle. The CDR3 is 16 amino acids. From germline, CDR1 is SGHVS and CDR2 FQNEAQ. DNA for the CDR3: TGTGCCAGCAGGCCCAACCTAGCGTCATCCTACAATGAGCAGTTCTTC. Its protein is CASRPNLASSYNEQFF.

The gene calls are TRBV13 and TRBJ1-5; D call uncertain. The CDR3 runs 13 residues. V lost 4 bases and J 2 bases, leaving 6 bases between the germline ends. From germline, CDR1 is PRHDT and CDR2 FYEKMQ (reference sequence). CDR3 DNA: TGTGCCAGCAGCTCCGGGGGCAATCAGCCCCAGCATTTT. Its protein is CASSSGGNQPQHF. Supplemented by reference TRBV13 and TRBJ1-5, the full variable domain reads AAGVIQSPRHLIKEKRETATLKCYPIPRHDTVYWYQQGPGQDPQFLISFYEKMQSDKGSIPDRFSAQQFSDYHSELNMSSLELGDSALYFCASSSGGNQPQHFGDGTRLSIL.

The chain has TRBV7-9 and TRBJ2-1; perhaps TRBD1 as D (6 bases). The CDR3 totals 14 residues. V lost 0 bases and J 7 bases, leaving 10 bases between the germline ends. The germline V gene encodes CDR1 SEHNR and CDR2 FQNEAQ (reference sequence). CDR3 amino acids: CASSLAGARNEQFF. CDR3 nucleotide sequence: TGTGCCAGCAGCTTAGCGGGGGCTCGTAATGAGCAGTTCTTC.

The chain has TRBV7-6 and TRBJ2-7, with TRBD2 matching 12 bases. After removal of 2 bases from V and 5 bases from J, the junction contained 16 bases not matched to a gene. CDR1 is SGHVS, CDR2 FNYEAQ, per germline. The CDR3 is made up of 19 amino acids. The chain's CDR3 is CASSLRSSGGALFPHEQYF. DNA of the CDR3: TGTGCCAGCAGCTTAAGATCTAGCGGGGGGGCCTTATTCCCCCACGAGCAGTACTTC. The full variable domain, rest sourced from reference TRBV7-6 and TRBJ2-7, is GAGVSQSPRYKVTKRGQDVALRCDPISGHVSLYWYRQALGQGPEFLTYFNYEAQQDKSGLPNDRFSAERPEGSISTLTIQRTEQRDSAMYRCASSLRSSGGALFPHEQYFGPGTRLTVT.

This sequence joins TRBV6-5 and TRBJ1-5; 9 bases fit TRBD1. J lost 5 bases, V lost 8 bases, and 4 bases had no gene match. The germline V gene encodes CDR1 MNHEY and CDR2 SVGAGI. This CDR3 is built from 13 residues. This CDR3 is CASGDREDQPQHF. CDR3 nucleotides: TGTGCCAGCGGGGACAGGGAAGATCAGCCCCAGCATTTT.

This chain uses TRBV9 with TRBJ1-3; a possible D gene is TRBD1 (6 bases). Trimming took off 0 bases at V and 0 bases at J, with 7 bases between the two ends. The CDR3 consists of 15 residues. Germline V gene lookup returns CDR1 SGDLS and CDR2 YYNGEE. The CDR3 region has the DNA TGTGCCAGCAGCGTAGAAGGGGGCTCTGGAAACACCATATATTTT. Its translation is CASSVEGGSGNTIYF. Full variable domain (missing parts from reference TRBV9 and TRBJ1-3): DSGVTQTPKHLITATGQRVTLRCSPRSGDLSVYWYQQSLDQGLQFLIQYYNGEERAKGNILERFSAQQFPDLHSELNLSSLELGDSALYFCASSVEGGSGNTIYFGEGSWLTVV.

This clone was seen more than once but under ten times. CDR3 in DNA: TGTGCCAGCAGTTATATGGCGGGGAACACCGGGGAGCTGTTTTTT. Translating gives CASSYMAGNTGELFF. The chain joins TRBV6-5 to TRBJ2-2; a weak D match, TRBD2 (5 bases). Trimming cost V 3 bases and J 1 base, with 9 bases left between them. There are 15 residues in the CDR3. Germline loops: CDR1 MNHEY, CDR2 SVGAGI.

The chain has TRBV11-2 and TRBJ2-3; TRBD2 matches 8 bases. CDR1 is SGHAT, CDR2 FQNNGV, per germline. The V segment lost 4 bases and the J segment 5 bases; nucleotides outside the gene matches: 11. The CDR3 spans 16 residues. Here the CDR3 DNA reads TGTGCCAGCAGCTCCACAAGCGGGGGCCAATTAGATACGCAGTATTTT. As protein: CASSSTSGGQLDTQYF. Supplemented by reference TRBV11-2 and TRBJ2-3, the full variable domain reads EAGVAQSPRYKIIEKRQSVAFWCNPISGHATLYWYQQILGQGPKLLIQFQNNGVVDDSQLPKDRFSAERLKGVDSTLKIQPAKLEDSAVYLCASSSTSGGQLDTQYFGPGTRLTVL.

In the case of this clone: The sample holds other DNA sequences that translate to the same CDR3. The CDR3 DNA is TGTGCCAGCAGCCCCTCGGGAACAGCCCCGCAGTATTTT. Amino acid sequence: CASSPSGTAPQYF. The rearrangement links TRBV5-4 to TRBJ2-3; a possible D gene is TRBD2 (5 bases). V was trimmed by 4 bases and J by 10 bases, leaving 16 bases between them. The germline gives CDR1 SGHNT, CDR2 YYREEE (reference sequence). The CDR3 spans 13 residues.

This rearrangement joins TRBV6-5 to TRBJ1-1; no reliable D call. Germline V gene data show CDR1 as MNHEY and CDR2 as SVGAGI. Between the trimmed V and J ends, which lost 5 bases and 3 bases, there was a span of 13 bases. The CDR3 is 14 residues long. The CDR3 nucleotides are TGTGCCAGCAGTCTCGCCATACGGGACACTGAAGCTTTCTTT. It translates to CASSLAIRDTEAFF.

In nucleotides, the CDR3 is TGTGCCAGCAGGGCCCCCACAGGGGGCAGAAGTTTCATTCAGTACTTC. Protein: CASRAPTGGRSFIQYF. The genes are TRBV28 and TRBJ2-4; 9 bases are a match to TRBD1. Germline V gene lookup returns CDR1 MDHEN and CDR2 SYDVKM. The CDR3 has 16 residues. V was clipped by 6 bases and J by 9 bases; unmatched bases: 15.

This clone appeared a single time. This chain joins TRBV19 and TRBJ2-5; TRBD2 matches 9 bases. Per germline, CDR1 LNHDA and CDR2 SQIVND (reference sequence). The ends lost 5 bases at V and 2 bases at J; junction bases unmatched: 6. The CDR3 length is 15 residues. DNA for the CDR3: TGTGCCAGTAGTCCCCGGACTAGCGTACAAGAGACCCAGTACTTC. The encoded protein is CASSPRTSVQETQYF.